The 20 T cell receptor beta chains below all came from one sample that was sequenced in a study of T cell responses to AZD1222 COVID-19 vaccine. Measured with immunoSEQ multiplex PCR; TCRdb has only the in-frame clones, and not every one. The top ten clones hold about 7% of a sample with roughly 140,000 clones, about 85% of them seen once. The sequenced sample was peripheral blood, obtained after recovery from COVID-19. All receptors come from an adult who had recovered from COVID-19.

This clone was seen only once. The gene calls are TRBV28 and TRBJ1-2, with 7 bases fitting TRBD1. The CDR3 has 16 amino acids. Germline-derived CDR1 and CDR2 are MDHEN and SYDVKM. With 1 base clipped from V and 0 bases from J, the junction kept 5 bases outside the gene matches. CDR3 bases: TGTGCCAGCAGTTTATTAGGGACAGCGTCTAACTATGGCTACACCTTC. This sequence encodes CASSLLGTASNYGYTF.

This chain joins TRBV11-2 and TRBJ1-1; D is unclear. The germline gives CDR1 SGHAT, CDR2 FQNNGV. Trimming took off 3 bases at V and 1 base at J, with 6 bases between the two ends. The CDR3 is 13 residues long. CDR3 in DNA: TGTGCCAGCAGCTTTCAAGAGAACACTGAAGCTTTCTTT. Amino acids: CASSFQENTEAFF.

The chain couples TRBV3-1 (or the pseudogene TRBV3-2) to TRBJ1-2, with 9 bases aligning to TRBD1. Germline V gene data show CDR1 as LGHDT and CDR2 as YNNKEL (reference sequence). V shed 4 bases, J shed 2 bases, and the junction held 5 bases outside the gene matches. The CDR3 consists of 15 residues. CDR3 nucleotides: TGTGCCAGCAGCCTCTTTGGACAGGGGAACTATGGCTACACCTTC. Encoded protein: CASSLFGQGNYGYTF.

The table lists this clone with many counts. The chain recombines TRBV11-2 with TRBJ1-2; 7 bases map to TRBD1. Germline CDR1 and CDR2: SGHAT and FQNNGV. J gave up 3 bases and V 6 bases, and 7 bases lay outside the gene matches. The CDR3 is made up of 14 amino acids. The CDR3 protein is CASSSTGTYYGYTF. The CDR3 region has the DNA TGTGCCAGCAGTTCGACAGGGACGTACTATGGCTACACCTTC.

The V call is TRBV5-6, the J call TRBJ2-1, with TRBD2 as a possible D gene (6 bases). V was clipped by 4 bases and J by 4 bases, with 18 bases between them. The CDR3 consists of 16 residues. Per the germline V gene, CDR1 is SGHDT and CDR2 is YYEEEE. DNA of the CDR3: TGTGCCAGCAGCGGACGTCCGGGGGTGTGGTACAATGAGCAGTTCTTC. Amino acids: CASSGRPGVWYNEQFF.

V is TRBV10-1 and J is TRBJ2-3, with 8 positions matching TRBD2. The CDR3 runs 15 residues. In germline, CDR1 is WNHNN, CDR2 SYGVQD (reference sequence). V trimming: 2 bases; J trimming: 1 base; junction bases outside the gene matches: 2. CDR3 sequence reads: CASSEKAGGTDTQYF. The CDR3 DNA reads as TGCGCCAGCAGTGAGAAAGCGGGAGGCACAGATACGCAGTATTTT.

The chain recombines TRBV19 with TRBJ1-6; no reliable D call. Deletions cut 2 bases from V and 7 bases from J, with 6 bases between. Germline loops: CDR1 LNHDA, CDR2 SQIVND (reference sequence). This CDR3 is built from 13 residues. CDR3 loop: CASSIMRNSPLHF. CDR3 nucleotide sequence: TGTGCCAGTAGTATAATGCGGAATTCACCCCTCCACTTT.

The chain has TRBV3-1 (or the pseudogene TRBV3-2) and TRBJ1-1; unclear D gene. V was clipped by 4 bases and J by 1 base, with 4 bases between them. The CDR3 loop spans 12 amino acids. The germline gives CDR1 LGHDT, CDR2 YNNKEL (reference sequence). As DNA, the CDR3 is TGTGCCAGCAGCCTTTGGAACACTGAAGCTTTCTTT. It yields the protein CASSLWNTEAFF.

This chain joins TRBV24-1 and TRBJ2-3, with 7 nucleotides matching TRBD1. Germline CDR1 and CDR2: KGHDR and SFDVKD. CDR3 length equals 15 residues. After removal of 4 bases from V and 3 bases from J, the junction contained 6 bases not matched to a gene. CDR3 nucleotides: TGTGCCACCAGTGACCGACAGGGCTGGACAGATACGCAGTATTTT. As protein: CATSDRQGWTDTQYF.

The V gene is TRBV6-5, the J gene TRBJ2-7; TRBD2 aligns across 8 bases. V trimming: 6 bases; J trimming: 2 bases; junction bases outside the gene matches: 6. The CDR3 has 14 residues. Germline-derived CDR1 and CDR2 are MNHEY and SVGAGI. This CDR3 reads CASSPGLGPYEQYF. The CDR3 nucleotides are TGTGCCAGCAGCCCGGGACTAGGACCCTACGAGCAGTACTTC.

This chain connects TRBV7-3 to TRBJ2-5; possible D gene TRBD2, 7 bases. This CDR3 has 14 amino acids. Germline V lookup: CDR1 SGHTA, CDR2 FQGTGA. Trimming shortened V by 5 bases and J by 5 bases, and 15 bases separated the two germline ends. CDR3 sequence: CASSPRGGTETQYF. CDR3 sequence (DNA): TGTGCCAGCAGCCCTAGGGGGGGCACGGAGACCCAGTACTTC.

CDR3 coding DNA: TGTGCCAGCACCCTCACCCCAGGGGTAAACACCGGGGAGCTGTTTTTT. Translation: CASTLTPGVNTGELFF. V usage is TRBV28 and J usage is TRBJ2-2, with TRBD1 as a possible D gene (6 bases). The V end lost 7 bases, the J end lost 2 bases, and 17 bases lay between the germline ends. The CDR3 runs 16 residues. Germline CDR1 reads MDHEN; CDR2 reads SYDVKM.

The chain combines TRBV5-1 with TRBJ1-3; D is undetermined. Germline CDR1 and CDR2: SGHRS and YFSETQ. Trimming removed 5 bases from V and 0 bases from J, with 12 bases in between. CDR3 length: 15 amino acids. CDR3 protein: CASREVPVSGNTIYF. CDR3 in DNA: TGCGCCAGCAGGGAGGTCCCCGTCTCTGGAAACACCATATATTTT.

This chain joins TRBV10-3 and TRBJ2-1, with D perhaps given as TRBD1 or TRBD2 (5 bases each). The CDR3 length is 16 residues. Germline CDR1 is ENHRY and CDR2 is SYGVKD. Trimming pared 10 bases from V and 1 base from J, leaving 20 bases between. The CDR3 protein is CATGTYRDRSYNEQFF. The DNA for the CDR3 is TGTGCCACCGGTACATACCGGGACCGTTCCTACAATGAGCAGTTCTTC.

The chain uses TRBV5-1 and TRBJ1-1; a weak D match, TRBD1 (6 bases). V shed 4 bases and J shed 6 bases, with 13 bases lying between them. Germline CDR1 reads SGHRS; CDR2 reads YFSETQ. The CDR3 has 13 amino acids. The CDR3: CASSQTGYAEAFF. CDR3 nucleotide sequence: TGCGCCAGCAGCCAAACAGGGTACGCTGAAGCTTTCTTT. The whole variable domain, filled in from reference TRBV5-1 and TRBJ1-1, reads KAGVTQTPRYLIKTRGQQVTLSCSPISGHRSVSWYQQTPGQGLQFLFEYFSETQRNKGNFPGRFSGRQFSNSRSEMNVSTLELGDSALYLCASSQTGYAEAFFGQGTRLTVV.

The chain employs TRBV29-1 and TRBJ2-4; no reliable D call. From germline, CDR1 is SQVTM and CDR2 ANQGSEA. The CDR3 has 15 amino acids. V gave up 4 bases and J gave up 0 bases, with 13 bases separating them. The CDR3 nucleotides are TGCAGCGTTGTCTCAAGGGCCTTAGCCAAAAACATTCAGTACTTC. Its translation is CSVVSRALAKNIQYF.

This clone was counted once. This sequence joins TRBV19 and TRBJ2-1; D possibly uses TRBD1 or TRBD2 (8 bases each). Germline V gives CDR1 LNHDA, CDR2 SQIVND (reference sequence). The CDR3 is 16 residues long. V was cut by 5 bases and J by 6 bases, with 20 bases left in between. The CDR3 loop reads CASSRRGRTSSNEQFF. The CDR3 DNA follows: TGTGCCAGTAGTCGCAGGGGGCGGACTAGCTCCAATGAGCAGTTCTTC.

The rearrangement joins TRBV9 to TRBJ2-1; TRBD1 matches at 10 bases. V lost 2 bases, J lost 2 bases, and 1 base stayed unmatched. This CDR3 contains 15 residues. CDR1 and CDR2 (germline): SGDLS, YYNGEE. The CDR3: CASSVGTGAYNEQFF. Written as DNA, the CDR3 is TGTGCCAGCAGCGTTGGGACAGGGGCCTACAATGAGCAGTTCTTC. The full variable domain, with the rest looked up from reference TRBV9 and TRBJ2-1, is DSGVTQTPKHLITATGQRVTLRCSPRSGDLSVYWYQQSLDQGLQFLIQYYNGEERAKGNILERFSAQQFPDLHSELNLSSLELGDSALYFCASSVGTGAYNEQFFGPGTRLTVL.

V usage is TRBV27 and J usage is TRBJ1-5, with a possible D match to TRBD1 (5 bases). V was clipped by 5 bases and J by 4 bases, with 6 bases between them. Germline-derived CDR1 and CDR2 are MNHEY and SMNVEV (reference sequence). The CDR3 is 12 residues long. CDR3 nucleotide sequence: TGTGCCAGCAGTCGGGGGAATCAGCCCCAGCATTTT. Its translation is CASSRGNQPQHF.

The rearrangement uses TRBV2 and TRBJ2-5; TRBD2 matches 11 bases. CDR3 length equals 14 residues. Germline-derived CDR1 and CDR2 are SNHLY and FYNNEI. V trimming: 6 bases; J trimming: 5 bases; junction bases outside the gene matches: 5. In DNA, the CDR3 is TGTGCCAGCAGACAACTAGCGGGAGTGGAGACCCAGTACTTC. Protein product: CASRQLAGVETQYF.